The sequence of this T cell receptor (beta chain) was determined in a study of blood T cell repertoires in COVID-19. V shed 1 base, J shed 5 bases, and the junction held 3 bases outside the gene matches. The CDR3 runs 16 residues. CDR1 SEHNR and CDR2 FQNEAQ come from the germline V gene (reference sequence). As processed by the authors: Reference gene primer amplification in the assay estimated nucleated cell counts. TCRdb's table, derived via immunoSEQ multiplex PCR, lists solely in-frame clones and lacks some. D and trimming were read from the DNA, whereas the V and J calls and clone size are those reported in that table. The sample has nearly 200,000 clones, approximately 83% seen once; the top ten hold 6.5% to 9.5%. Either two negative PCRs, clearance, or symptom resolution qualified Cohort 3 donors as recovered.

The sequence derives from a man between 40 and 49 years old who had recovered from COVID-19. The chain couples TRBV7-9 to TRBJ2-1; TRBD2 aligns across 12 bases. Sequencing was carried out using PBMCs or T cells enriched from blood (not recorded which). The CDR3 sequence: CASSLVTSGGNNEQFF. DNA of the CDR3: TGTGCCAGCAGCTTAGTGACTAGCGGGGGTAACAATGAGCAGTTCTTC.